The 13 T cell receptor beta chains below come from one sample, sequenced in a study of regulatory T cells in long-lasting Graves disease. Both iRepertoire HTBI primers and Arm-PCR of CDR3 regions were used to build the TCR beta libraries. A single record per CDR3 protein comes from TCRdb applying MiXCR to the multiplex PCR reads. The table records 350,000 to 500,000 distinct CDR3 sequences, about a sixth of them present only once. Specified time point: newly diagnosed GD, antithyroid drugs for less than 3 months. Preparation of the TCR library used RNA extracted from PBMCs. This sample also belongs to another study, concerning T cells in Graves' hyperthyroidism and ophthalmopathy.

Source: peripheral blood mononuclear cells (PBMCs), taken at new diagnosis, from a patient treated with antithyroid drugs. Receptor source: a woman aged 18-29 years with Graves disease.

This clonotype was found a few times. The J gene is TRBJ2-2, the V gene TRBV4-3, with D unresolved. The CDR3 is 15 amino acids. Deletions cut 4 bases from V and 3 bases from J, with 12 bases between. The germline V gene encodes CDR1 LGHNA and CDR2 YSLEER. Written as DNA, the CDR3 is TGCGCCAGCAGCCCCTCCCGTTGGTACACCGGGGAGCTGTTTTTT. This codes for CASSPSRWYTGELFF.

As regards this clonotype: A much larger clone lies one base from this, so it may be a read error. This rearrangement joins TRBV2 to TRBJ2-1; 8 positions agree with TRBD2. Germline V lookup: CDR1 SNHLY, CDR2 FYNNEI. The CDR3 totals 12 residues. V trimming: 8 bases; J trimming: 10 bases; junction bases outside the gene matches: 7. CDR3 in DNA: TGTGCCAGCGGAGCGGGAGTCGGGGAGCAGTTCTTC. It encodes CASGAGVGEQFF.

Only a few counts were recorded for this clonotype. J is TRBJ2-2 and V is TRBV19; D gene ambiguous. Germline V gene sequence: CDR1 LNHDA, CDR2 SQIVND (reference sequence). The CDR3 sequence is 16 residues long. V gave up 1 base and J gave up 2 bases, with 11 bases separating them. The CDR3 loop is CASSIGPLVNTGELFF. The CDR3 DNA is TGTGCCAGTAGTATAGGCCCTCTGGTTAACACCGGGGAGCTGTTTTTT.

In this sample, this clonotype turned up many times. V is TRBV2 and J is TRBJ1-5; tentatively, D is TRBD1 (6 bases). The CDR3 is made up of 18 amino acids. Germline V lookup: CDR1 SNHLY, CDR2 FYNNEI. V lost 0 bases and J lost 4, with 19 bases in between. CDR3 in DNA: TGTGCCAGCAGTGAAGCTTACGACAGGTTTAGGGAAAATCAGCCCCAGCATTTT. As protein: CASSEAYDRFRENQPQHF. The variable domain in full, with the rest retrieved from reference TRBV2 and TRBJ1-5, is EPEVTQTPSHQVTQMGQEVILRCVPISNHLYFYWYRQILGQKVEFLVSFYNNEISEKSEIFDDQFSVERPDGSNFTLKIRSTKLEDSAMYFCASSEAYDRFRENQPQHFGDGTRLSIL.

The CDR3 loop is CASSSGWGVSTPEQFF. The CDR3 DNA is TGTGCCAGCAGCTCCGGATGGGGGGTTTCTACCCCCGAGCAGTTCTTC. V usage is TRBV7-3 and J usage is TRBJ2-1, with D maybe TRBD2 (6 bases). CDR3 size: 16 residues. Germline V gene sequence: CDR1 SGHTA, CDR2 FQGTGA. Trimming pared 4 bases from V and 10 bases from J, leaving 23 bases between.

This clonotype appeared a few times. This rearrangement joins TRBV29-1 to TRBJ1-2; D is perhaps TRBD1 (5 bases). CDR1 is SQVTM and CDR2 is ANQGSEA in the germline V gene. The ends were cut back, 8 bases at V and 0 bases at J, with 13 bases in the middle. The CDR3 is 13 amino acids. The CDR3 reads CSLGTGPNYGYTF. The CDR3 DNA is TGCAGCTTGGGGACGGGACCTAACTATGGCTACACCTTC.

This clonotype was seen repeatedly, ten times or more. The chain employs TRBV12-3 or TRBV12-4 and TRBJ2-7; D unresolved. The CDR3 is made up of 13 amino acids. The V gene lost 3 bases and the J gene lost 5 bases, with 11 bases spanning the gap. CDR3 coding DNA: TGTGCCAGCAGTTTCTTCGTGCAGGACGAGCAGTACTTC. This translates into CASSFFVQDEQYF.

The chain joins TRBV20-1 to TRBJ2-7; TRBD2 agrees at 10 bases. The germline gives CDR1 DFQATT, CDR2 SNEGSKA (reference sequence). The V and J ends lost 6 bases and 5 bases, in that order; junction bases with no gene match: 10. The CDR3 runs to 14 residues. CDR3 region: CSAKAGGPKDEQYF. The CDR3 DNA reads as TGCAGTGCGAAAGCGGGAGGGCCGAAGGACGAGCAGTACTTC.

V usage is TRBV6-1 and J usage is TRBJ2-5; TRBD2 aligns across 7 bases. This CDR3 comprises 14 residues. Germline V gene sequence: CDR1 MNHNS, CDR2 SASEGT. Trimming cost V 6 bases and J 1 base; bases outside gene matches: 5. The DNA of the CDR3 is TGTGCCAGCAGAGGTAGCGGGCTCCAAGAGACCCAGTACTTC. Translated: CASRGSGLQETQYF.

This clonotype was counted a few times. The chain is built from TRBV4-3 and TRBJ2-5; 7 bases are a match to TRBD2. V shed 0 bases, J shed 2 bases, and the junction held 3 bases outside the gene matches. Germline V CDR1 and CDR2: LGHNA, YSLEER. The CDR3 totals 15 residues. The CDR3 bases are TGCGCCAGCAGCCAAGATCGGCGGGGGCAAGAGACCCAGTACTTC. This translates into CASSQDRRGQETQYF.

Note on this clonotype: At one of its ends the junction is not consistent with the germline gene, which may arise from a read error. This chain uses TRBV28 with TRBJ2-2, with D possibly being TRBD2 (5 bases). The length of the CDR3 is 16 residues. Germline V CDR1 and CDR2: MDHEN, SYDVKM. The CDR3: CASSLKGIGNTGELLF. CDR3 nucleotides: TGTGCCAGCAGTTTAAAAGGGATTGGGAACACCGGGGAGCTGCTTTTT.

There are many counts of this clonotype. The chain combines TRBV7-3 with TRBJ2-4; 10 nucleotides align to TRBD1. There are 13 residues in the CDR3. V shed 5 bases, J shed 9 bases, and the junction held 4 bases outside the gene matches. The germline gives CDR1 SGHTA, CDR2 FQGTGA. The CDR3 protein is CASSNRQGAIQYF. CDR3 DNA sequence: TGTGCCAGCAGCAACCGACAGGGGGCCATTCAGTACTTC.

This clonotype has more than one count but fewer than ten. The genes are TRBV10-1 and TRBJ2-1; 7 bases align to TRBD1. V lost 0 bases to trimming and J lost 7 bases; unmatched junction nucleotides: 9. The germline gives CDR1 WNHNN, CDR2 SYGVQD (reference sequence). The CDR3 is made up of 16 amino acids. CDR3 sequence reads: CASSESPLAGGNEQFF. Written as DNA, the CDR3 is TGCGCCAGCAGTGAGTCCCCATTGGCAGGGGGAAATGAGCAGTTCTTC.